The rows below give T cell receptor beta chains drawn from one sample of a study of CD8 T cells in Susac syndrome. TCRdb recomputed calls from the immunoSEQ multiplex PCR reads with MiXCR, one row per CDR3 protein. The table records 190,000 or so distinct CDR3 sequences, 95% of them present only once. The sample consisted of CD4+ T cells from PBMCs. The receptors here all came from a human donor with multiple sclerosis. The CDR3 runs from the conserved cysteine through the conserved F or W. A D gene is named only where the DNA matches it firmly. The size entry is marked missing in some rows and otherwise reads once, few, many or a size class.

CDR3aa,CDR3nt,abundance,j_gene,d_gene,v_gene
CASSLLTGLRGEAFF,TGTGCCAGCAGTTTGCTCACAGGGCTTCGGGGTGAAGCTTTCTTT,once,TRBJ1-1,-,TRBV27
CASSPNREDLRNSPLHF,TGCGCCAGCAGTCCGAACCGGGAAGATTTAAGGAATTCACCCCTCCACTTT,-,TRBJ1-6,-,TRBV5-1
CSVAPEGLSTDTQYF,TGCAGCGTTGCCCCCGAGGGGCTAAGCACAGATACGCAGTATTTT,-,TRBJ2-3,-,TRBV29-1
CASSSPSTDTQYF,TGTGCCAGCAGCTCCCCTAGCACAGATACGCAGTATTTT,-,TRBJ2-3,-,TRBV11-2
CSVLTSGGVGDTQYF,TGCAGCGTCCTGACTAGCGGGGGAGTGGGAGATACGCAGTATTTT,-,TRBJ2-3,TRBD2,TRBV29-1
CSARGYAPQETQYF,TGCAGTGCTAGAGGGTACGCCCCTCAAGAGACCCAGTACTTC,-,TRBJ2-5,-,TRBV20-1
CSARTTTGREDQPQHF,TGCAGTGCTAGAACTACTACAGGGAGGGAGGATCAGCCCCAGCATTTT,-,TRBJ1-5,-,TRBV20-1
CATLNPANNQPQHF,TGTGCCACCCTAAACCCAGCAAACAATCAGCCCCAGCATTTT,-,TRBJ1-5,-,TRBV19
CASSSPAGGTDTQYF,TGTGCCAGCAGTTCCCCGGCGGGGGGAACAGATACGCAGTATTTT,-,TRBJ2-3,TRBD2,TRBV27
CSARLQGGTQYF,TGCAGTGCTAGGCTCCAGGGAGGGACCCAGTACTTC,once,TRBJ2-5,-,TRBV20-1
CATSRFGLAGDNEQFF,TGTGCCACCAGCAGATTCGGACTAGCGGGGGACAATGAGCAGTTCTTC,-,TRBJ2-1,TRBD2,TRBV15
CASSLSALDSLAFF,TGTGCCAGCAGTTTATCGGCCCTGGACAGTCTAGCTTTCTTT,-,TRBJ1-1,-,TRBV27
CSAGPGSGGNQPQHF,TGCAGTGCTGGGCCGGGATCGGGGGGCAATCAGCCCCAGCATTTT,-,TRBJ1-5,-,TRBV20-1
CASSPRTGGTHNEQFF,TGTGCCAGCAGCCCACGGACAGGGGGGACCCACAATGAGCAGTTCTTC,-,TRBJ2-1,TRBD1,TRBV3-1
CATRATSYEQYF,TGTGCCACCCGGGCGACCTCCTACGAGCAGTACTTC,once,TRBJ2-7,-,TRBV5-8
CSVSGQGYNEQFF,TGCAGCGTCTCGGGACAGGGCTACAATGAGCAGTTCTTC,-,TRBJ2-1,TRBD1,TRBV29-1
CASSRGVDTEAFF,TGTGCCAGCAGTCGGGGTGTCGACACTGAAGCTTTCTTT,-,TRBJ1-1,-,TRBV6-5
CSVGAGAIQETQYF,TGCAGCGTTGGAGCGGGGGCCATCCAAGAGACCCAGTACTTC,-,TRBJ2-5,TRBD2,TRBV29-1
CASSPPRGSNTEAFF,TGCGCCAGCAGCCCACCGAGGGGCTCCAACACTGAAGCTTTCTTT,once,TRBJ1-1,-,TRBV5-1
CASSYSNRATEAFF,TGTGCCAGCAGTTACTCGAACAGGGCCACTGAAGCTTTCTTT,-,TRBJ1-1,-,TRBV6-5
CSAPTGNLNTEAFF,TGCAGTGCCCCGACAGGAAACTTGAACACTGAAGCTTTCTTT,-,TRBJ1-1,-,TRBV20-1
CASEDPSTVSYEQYF,TGTGCCAGCGAAGACCCATCCACCGTCTCCTACGAGCAGTACTTC,-,TRBJ2-7,-,TRBV7-9
CATSDTSGRHNEQFF,TGTGCCACCAGTGATACCTCCGGACGCCACAATGAGCAGTTCTTC,-,TRBJ2-1,-,TRBV24-1
CASSIGFYNEQFF,TGTGCCAGTAGTATTGGCTTCTACAATGAGCAGTTCTTC,few,TRBJ2-1,-,TRBV19
CASSLSNQETQYF,TGTGCCAGCAGCCTAAGTAACCAAGAGACCCAGTACTTC,once,TRBJ2-5,-,TRBV9
CASSQDNTAFDTQYF,TGTGCCAGCAGCCAAGATAACACTGCGTTCGATACGCAGTATTTT,-,TRBJ2-3,-,TRBV3-1
CASSNRQAEAFF,TGTGCCAGCAGTAATCGACAGGCTGAAGCTTTCTTT,once,TRBJ1-1,-,TRBV3-1
CSVRLASKQYF,TGCAGTGTTAGATTAGCTTCGAAGCAGTACTTC,-,TRBJ2-7,-,TRBV20-1
CASSEMRVPGELFF,TGTGCCAGCAGCGAGATGAGGGTCCCCGGGGAGCTGTTTTTT,-,TRBJ2-2,-,TRBV9
CASSRRQGNTEAFF,TGTGCCAGCAGCCGAAGACAAGGGAACACTGAAGCTTTCTTT,-,TRBJ1-1,-,TRBV5-6
CASRGTEAFF,TGTGCCAGCAGGGGCACTGAAGCTTTCTTT,few,TRBJ1-1,-,TRBV12-3/TRBV12-4
CSAWTDSNQPQHF,TGCAGTGCTTGGACGGATAGCAATCAGCCCCAGCATTTT,-,TRBJ1-5,-,TRBV20-1
CAWSADRGSSYEQYF,TGTGCCTGGAGCGCTGACAGGGGGAGCTCCTACGAGCAGTACTTC,-,TRBJ2-7,TRBD1,TRBV30
CASSLAQGARTEAFF,TGCGCCAGCAGCTTGGCACAGGGGGCGCGCACTGAAGCTTTCTTT,-,TRBJ1-1,TRBD1,TRBV5-1
CASSGYTDTQYF,TGTGCCAGCTCGGGGTACACAGATACGCAGTATTTT,few,TRBJ2-3,-,TRBV28
CASSPTAGGNTEAFF,TGTGCCAGCTCACCCACGGCAGGGGGTAACACTGAAGCTTTCTTT,-,TRBJ1-1,TRBD1,TRBV18
CASTLSGGAYEQFF,TGTGCCAGCACCCTTAGCGGGGGTGCGTATGAGCAGTTCTTC,-,TRBJ2-1,TRBD2,TRBV3-1
CASSWRQGDQPQHF,TGTGCCAGCAGCTGGCGACAGGGAGATCAGCCCCAGCATTTT,-,TRBJ1-5,TRBD1,TRBV7-9
CASSLSSGGVNEQFF,TGTGCCAGCAGCTTATCAAGCGGGGGCGTGAATGAGCAGTTCTTC,-,TRBJ2-1,TRBD2,TRBV7-9
CAWSSSGETKAFF,TGTGCCTGGAGTTCGTCAGGGGAAACGAAAGCTTTCTTT,-,TRBJ1-1,-,TRBV30
CATSDPLRGRTWGDTQYF,TGTGCCACCAGTGATCCCCTAAGAGGTAGAACTTGGGGAGATACGCAGTATTTT,-,TRBJ2-3,-,TRBV24-1
CASRQPGTGAYNEQFF,TGCGCCAGCAGACAGCCCGGGACAGGGGCCTACAATGAGCAGTTCTTC,-,TRBJ2-1,TRBD1,TRBV4-1
CATRGPRLGEDYGYTF,TGTGCCACCAGAGGCCCCCGTTTAGGGGAGGACTATGGCTACACCTTC,-,TRBJ1-2,-,TRBV24-1
CASSPQGEGEKLFF,TGTGCCAGCAGTCCACAGGGGGAAGGTGAAAAACTGTTTTTT,-,TRBJ1-4,TRBD1,TRBV6-5
CSVGSPKLTTEAFF,TGCAGCGTTGGTTCTCCCAAGTTAACCACTGAAGCTTTCTTT,-,TRBJ1-1,-,TRBV29-1